This TCR beta chain emerged from a study of neurological immune-mediated disorders. General study results and limits: CDR3 amino acid sequences of expanded clones were not shared across subjects, a result suggesting private repertoires in all groups.

The study built unsorted libraries from 2 million PBMCs kept at -80 C. TCRdb fed the 5' RACE reads into MiXCR, producing one record per CDR3 protein. The table has about 30,000 distinct CDR3 sequences, about an eighth seen once. With 2 bases clipped from V and 2 bases from J, the junction kept 2 bases outside the gene matches. CDR3 size: 14 residues. Germline lookup yields CDR1 DFQATT and CDR2 SNEGSKA (reference sequence). In its sample, this clonotype was seen many times. Its antigen is undetermined. This sequence joins TRBV20-1 and TRBJ2-3; 9 bases line up with TRBD2. The sequencing sample was made of PBMCs. The clonotype was recovered from a woman aged 55-70 years in good health. The CDR3: CSARKRGVTDTQYF. CDR3 in DNA: TGCAGTGCTAGAAAGCGGGGGGTCACAGATACGCAGTATTTT.